These 12 T cell receptor beta chains originate from one sample sequenced in a study of regulatory T cells in long-lasting Graves disease. The time point denotes: persistent/refractory GD, antithyroid drugs over 5 years with positive TRAb. PBMCs were the source of the RNA used for TCR sequencing. For TCR beta, libraries came from iRepertoire HTBI primers and Arm-PCR of CDR3 regions. TCRdb re-analysed the multiplex PCR reads in MiXCR, keeping a single row per CDR3 protein. The table shows hundreds of thousands of distinct CDR3 sequences, with roughly 20% occurring only once. The sample here was peripheral blood mononuclear cells (PBMCs), taken when the disease was refractory, from a patient treated with antithyroid drugs. The receptors stem from a female donor with Graves disease.

The chain carries TRBV11-2 and TRBJ2-2; 10 nucleotides match TRBD2. The CDR3 contains 21 residues. Germline V gene sequence: CDR1 SGHAT, CDR2 FQNNGV. V trimming: 5 bases; J trimming: 2 bases; junction bases outside the gene matches: 20. The CDR3 bases are TGTGCCAGCAGCAAAGGGGGCAGGAAAAGGACTAGCGGAAAAAACACCGGGGAGCTGTTTTTT. It is translated as CASSKGGRKRTSGKNTGELFF.

With respect to this clonotype: It may be a read error: a sequence one base away is much more abundant. This rearrangement joins TRBV7-8 to TRBJ2-5, with 8 bases identical to TRBD1. The germline V gene encodes CDR1 SGHVS and CDR2 FQNEAQ. Trimming at V came to 4 bases and at J to 9 bases, leaving 13 bases not matched to a gene. The CDR3 extends over 15 amino acids. The CDR3 here is CASSSLGQGGEAQYF. The CDR3 DNA follows: TGTGCCAGCAGCTCCCTAGGACAGGGCGGGGAGGCCCAGTACTTC. Combining the CDR3 with reference TRBV7-8 and TRBJ2-5 gives the whole variable domain GAGVSQSPRYKVAKRGQDVALRCDPISGHVSLFWYQQALGQGPEFLTYFQNEAQLDKSGLPSDRFFAERPEGSVSTLKIQRTQQEDSAVYLCASSSLGQGGEAQYFGPGTRLLVL.

V is TRBV4-3 and J is TRBJ2-7; D might be TRBD1 (6 bases). There are 17 residues in the CDR3. CDR1 and CDR2 from the germline V gene are LGHNA and YSLEER. Between the trimmed V and J ends, which lost 0 bases and 2 bases, there was a span of 17 bases. The CDR3 nucleotides read TGCGCCAGCAGCCAAGATGGTGTGGGACACGGAGCCTACGAGCAGTACTTC. Translated, it gives CASSQDGVGHGAYEQYF.

In this sample, this clonotype turned up many times. The CDR3 protein is CASSEARGGTEAFF. Here the CDR3 DNA reads TGTGCCAGCAGTGAAGCGCGAGGGGGCACTGAAGCTTTCTTT. The J gene is TRBJ1-1, the V gene TRBV2; tentative D call: TRBD1 (6 bases). The germline V and J ends were trimmed by 0 bases and 4 bases, with 9 bases remaining between them. The germline CDR1 and CDR2 sequences are SNHLY and FYNNEI. This CDR3 contains 14 residues.

As for this clonotype: A much larger clone differs by one base, so this may be a read error. The V call is TRBV6-1, the J call TRBJ1-1; D call uncertain. The CDR3 runs 13 residues. V was trimmed by 6 bases and J by 3 bases, leaving 11 bases between them. Germline CDR1 and CDR2: MNHNS and SASEGT. As DNA, the CDR3 is TGTGCCAGCAGACTTCAGTGGGACACTGAAGCTTTCTTT. Residues: CASRLQWDTEAFF.

This clonotype has only a few counts. One end of the junction fails to match germline, which may point to a read error. V usage is TRBV10-3 and J usage is TRBJ1-5; 9 positions agree with TRBD1. The CDR3 contains 15 residues. Per the germline V gene, CDR1 is ENHRY and CDR2 is SYGVKD. This CDR3 reads CASSSYDRGYQPQHF. The CDR3 nucleotides are TGTGCCAGCAGTTCCTATGACAGGGGGTATCAGCCCCAGCATTTT.

The gene calls are TRBV24-1 and TRBJ2-1; D is uncertain. CDR1 is KGHDR, CDR2 SFDVKD, per germline. Trimming left V 0 bases short and J 7 bases short, with 6 bases between. CDR3 length equals 13 residues. DNA of the CDR3: TGTGCCACCAGTGATTTGAGACTGAATGAGCAGTTCTTC. Translated: CATSDLRLNEQFF.

This clonotype came up many times. The rearrangement links TRBV5-1 to TRBJ1-6; no clear D gene. This CDR3 has 12 residues. The V end lost 1 base, the J end lost 7 bases, and 3 bases lay between the germline ends. Germline V lookup: CDR1 SGHRS, CDR2 YFSETQ. CDR3 residues: CASSLLNSPLHF. For the CDR3, the DNA is TGCGCCAGCAGCTTGTTGAATTCACCCCTCCACTTT.

This clonotype was counted only a few times. The chain has TRBV5-1 and TRBJ2-2; a possible D gene is TRBD1 (5 bases). The V end was cut by 5 bases, the J end by 4 bases, with 18 bases between. Germline CDR1 and CDR2: SGHRS and YFSETQ. This CDR3 contains 16 residues. CDR3 bases: TGCGCCAGCAGTGCTGGGGCCGTAACACGCACCGGGGAGCTGTTTTTT. This translates into CASSAGAVTRTGELFF. The whole variable domain, remainder taken from reference TRBV5-1 and TRBJ2-2, is KAGVTQTPRYLIKTRGQQVTLSCSPISGHRSVSWYQQTPGQGLQFLFEYFSETQRNKGNFPGRFSGRQFSNSRSEMNVSTLELGDSALYLCASSAGAVTRTGELFFGEGSRLTVL.

This clonotype was picked up a small number of times. J is TRBJ2-7 and V is TRBV6-1; 8 bases agree with TRBD2. Germline lookup yields CDR1 MNHNS and CDR2 SASEGT. The V and J ends lost 10 bases and 4 bases, in that order; junction bases with no gene match: 9. CDR3 size: 13 residues. The CDR3 protein is CATSGGTAYEQYF. CDR3 coding DNA: TGTGCCACCTCGGGGGGGACCGCGTACGAGCAGTACTTC.

The CDR3 nucleotides are TGCAGCGTGGGACAGAACTATGGCTACACCTTC. It yields the protein CSVGQNYGYTF. This chain joins TRBV29-1 and TRBJ1-2; TRBD1 agrees at 7 bases. V gave up 6 bases and J gave up 2 bases; unmatched junction bases: 0. Germline V lookup: CDR1 SQVTM, CDR2 ANQGSEA. This CDR3 has 11 amino acids.

This clonotype occurred a few times. The genes are TRBV4-1 and TRBJ1-6; D is uncertain. The CDR3 runs 14 residues. The V gene's germline CDR1 is MGHRA and CDR2 YSYEKL. Deletions cut 7 bases from V and 8 bases from J, with 15 bases between. This CDR3 reads CASTDSMADSPLHF. The CDR3 coding sequence is TGCGCCAGCACCGACTCGATGGCGGATTCACCCCTCCACTTT.